This TCR beta chain is from a study of cytomegalovirus exposure and HLA in healthy donors. A multiplex PCR was run with 60 Vbeta primers and 13 Jbeta primers. Clones were sequenced by immunoSEQ multiplex PCR, and TCRdb holds only the in-frame ones, with some missing. The table lists roughly 100,000 clones, roughly 80% of them singletons. In germline, CDR1 is WNHNN, CDR2 SYGVQD (reference sequence). This CDR3 is 14 amino acids long. The V segment lost 5 bases and the J segment 6 bases; nucleotides outside the gene matches: 7. The study, taken as a whole, reports: Presence/absence analyses supposed approximately even sequencing depth among donors.

Of note for this clone: The antigen remains undetermined.

The sequence came from a middle-aged woman in good health and CMV-seropositive. The rearrangement uses TRBV10-1 and TRBJ2-7; 10 bases fit TRBD1. Material: PBMCs. The CDR3 DNA follows: TGCGCCAGCAGTACCGGGACAGGGGTCAGCGAGCAGTACTTC. Its protein is CASSTGTGVSEQYF.